These T cell receptor beta chains were read from a single sample in a study of immune evolution from preneoplasia to lung adenocarcinoma. Produced via immunoSEQ multiplex PCR; TCRdb's table is partial and in-frame only. Among 8,000 or so clones, more than 75% were seen once, and the ten largest hold 9.2%. Sequenced: FFPE minimally invasive lung adenocarcinoma tissue. The receptors derive from an older donor with lung adenocarcinoma. CDR3s include the opening cysteine and the closing phenylalanine or tryptophan. The order of the fields is D gene, CDR3 length, J gene, clone size, V gene, CDR3 protein, CDR3 DNA. D genes are given only for firm matches. Only some rows state a clone size, as once, few, many or a class for expanded clones.

D gene: TRBD1
CDR3 length: 14
J gene: TRBJ1-5
clone size: -
V gene: TRBV6-1
CDR3 protein: CASSTYRGDQPQHF
CDR3 DNA: TGTGCCAGCAGTACATACAGGGGGGATCAGCCCCAGCATTTT

D gene: -
CDR3 length: 15
J gene: TRBJ2-1
clone size: -
V gene: TRBV7-2
CDR3 protein: CASSLEGDSYNEQFF
CDR3 DNA: TGTGCCAGCAGCTTAGAAGGGGACTCCTACAATGAGCAGTTCTTC

D gene: -
CDR3 length: 12
J gene: TRBJ1-5
clone size: -
V gene: TRBV30
CDR3 protein: CAWSLGIQPQHF
CDR3 DNA: TGTGCCTGGAGTCTGGGGATTCAGCCCCAGCATTTT

D gene: -
CDR3 length: 16
J gene: TRBJ2-3
clone size: -
V gene: TRBV11-1
CDR3 protein: CASSLRTFSAADTQYF
CDR3 DNA: TGTGCCAGCAGTTTAAGAACCTTTTCTGCCGCGGATACGCAGTATTTT

D gene: -
CDR3 length: 16
J gene: TRBJ1-4
clone size: -
V gene: TRBV4-2
CDR3 protein: CASSQDDTATNEKLFF
CDR3 DNA: TGTGCCAGCAGCCAAGATGATACTGCAACTAATGAAAAACTGTTTTTT

D gene: -
CDR3 length: 14
J gene: TRBJ1-2
clone size: -
V gene: TRBV21-1
CDR3 protein: CASSKAPRNYGYTF
CDR3 DNA: TGTGCCAGCAGCAAAGCGCCACGGAACTATGGCTACACCTTC

D gene: TRBD1
CDR3 length: 17
J gene: TRBJ2-7
clone size: -
V gene: TRBV28
CDR3 protein: CASSTPIPGQGRHEQYF
CDR3 DNA: TGTGCCAGCAGTACCCCAATTCCGGGACAGGGGCGTCACGAGCAGTACTTC

D gene: -
CDR3 length: 16
J gene: TRBJ2-6
clone size: -
V gene: TRBV5-4
CDR3 protein: CASSLDGLSGANVLTF
CDR3 DNA: TGTGCCAGCAGCTTGGACGGCCTCTCTGGGGCCAACGTCCTGACTTTC

D gene: TRBD1
CDR3 length: 13
J gene: TRBJ1-5
clone size: -
V gene: TRBV30
CDR3 protein: CAWSRGTDQPQHF
CDR3 DNA: TGTGCCTGGTCGAGAGGGACAGATCAGCCCCAGCATTTT

D gene: TRBD2
CDR3 length: 15
J gene: TRBJ2-7
clone size: large
V gene: TRBV7-2
CDR3 protein: CASSMGLAGVNEQYF
CDR3 DNA: TGTGCCAGCAGCATGGGACTAGCGGGTGTCAACGAGCAGTACTTC

D gene: -
CDR3 length: 13
J gene: TRBJ2-5
clone size: -
V gene: TRBV5-5
CDR3 protein: CASSLGLAGEQYF
CDR3 DNA: TGTGCCAGCAGCTTGGGGCTAGCCGGGGAGCAGTACTTC

D gene: TRBD2
CDR3 length: 14
J gene: TRBJ2-5
clone size: -
V gene: TRBV5-1
CDR3 protein: CASSLFREAETQYF
CDR3 DNA: TGCGCCAGCAGCTTGTTCCGGGAGGCAGAGACCCAGTACTTC

D gene: TRBD1
CDR3 length: 14
J gene: TRBJ2-1
clone size: -
V gene: TRBV7-2
CDR3 protein: CASSPQDRDNEQFF
CDR3 DNA: TGTGCCAGCAGCCCCCAGGACAGGGACAATGAGCAGTTCTTC

D gene: -
CDR3 length: 14
J gene: TRBJ1-2
clone size: -
V gene: TRBV28
CDR3 protein: CASRSGWRGYGYTF
CDR3 DNA: TGTGCCAGCAGGTCGGGGTGGAGGGGCTATGGCTACACCTTC

D gene: -
CDR3 length: 13
J gene: TRBJ2-7
clone size: -
V gene: TRBV7-2
CDR3 protein: CASSLSYGGEQYF
CDR3 DNA: TGTGCCAGCAGCTTATCCTATGGGGGCGAGCAGTACTTC

D gene: -
CDR3 length: 14
J gene: TRBJ2-3
clone size: -
V gene: TRBV5-5
CDR3 protein: CASSLVGGELLQYF
CDR3 DNA: TGTGCCAGCAGCTTGGTGGGCGGGGAGCTTTTGCAGTATTTT

D gene: TRBD1
CDR3 length: 14
J gene: TRBJ2-1
clone size: -
V gene: TRBV7-3
CDR3 protein: CASSRTGLDNEQFF
CDR3 DNA: TGTGCCAGCAGCCGGACAGGGCTTGACAATGAGCAGTTCTTC

D gene: -
CDR3 length: 13
J gene: TRBJ2-7
clone size: -
V gene: TRBV25-1
CDR3 protein: CASSDRRMREQYF
CDR3 DNA: TGTGCCAGCAGTGACAGGAGGATGCGCGAGCAGTACTTC

D gene: -
CDR3 length: 16
J gene: TRBJ2-2
clone size: -
V gene: TRBV7-6
CDR3 protein: CASSPRDTTNTGELFF
CDR3 DNA: TGTGCCAGCAGCCCACGGGACACCACGAACACCGGGGAGCTGTTTTTT

D gene: TRBD1
CDR3 length: 16
J gene: TRBJ2-2
clone size: -
V gene: TRBV13
CDR3 protein: CASSVGAGGNTGELFF
CDR3 DNA: TGTGCCAGCAGCGTAGGGGCAGGGGGCAACACCGGGGAGCTGTTTTTT

D gene: TRBD1
CDR3 length: 15
J gene: TRBJ1-1
clone size: -
V gene: TRBV5-1
CDR3 protein: CASQGDSQKNTEAFF
CDR3 DNA: TGCGCCAGCCAAGGGGACAGCCAGAAGAACACTGAAGCTTTCTTT

D gene: -
CDR3 length: 14
J gene: TRBJ1-1
clone size: once
V gene: TRBV11-2
CDR3 protein: CASSPRPGTFEAFF
CDR3 DNA: TGTGCCAGCAGCCCCCGTCCCGGGACATTTGAAGCTTTCTTT

D gene: -
CDR3 length: 18
J gene: TRBJ2-2
clone size: -
V gene: TRBV5-4
CDR3 protein: CASSLSKGAGGWTGELFF
CDR3 DNA: TGTGCCAGCAGCTTGTCGAAGGGGGCGGGAGGTTGGACCGGGGAGCTGTTTTTT

D gene: TRBD1
CDR3 length: 15
J gene: TRBJ1-2
clone size: few
V gene: TRBV6-1
CDR3 protein: CASSEGARQGGGYTF
CDR3 DNA: TGTGCCAGCAGTGAAGGCGCCCGACAGGGTGGTGGCTACACCTTC

D gene: -
CDR3 length: 14
J gene: TRBJ1-3
clone size: -
V gene: TRBV30
CDR3 protein: CACTRPVSGNTIYF
CDR3 DNA: TGTGCCTGCACCAGGCCGGTCTCTGGAAACACCATATATTTT

D gene: TRBD2
CDR3 length: 16
J gene: TRBJ2-1
clone size: -
V gene: TRBV5-4
CDR3 protein: CASSPGTSGSLNEQFF
CDR3 DNA: TGTGCCAGCAGCCCCGGGACTAGCGGGAGTTTGAATGAGCAGTTCTTC

D gene: -
CDR3 length: 14
J gene: TRBJ2-1
clone size: medium-sized
V gene: TRBV7-8
CDR3 protein: CASSLAGGGGEQFF
CDR3 DNA: TGTGCCAGCAGCTTAGCAGGAGGGGGCGGTGAGCAGTTCTTC

D gene: TRBD1
CDR3 length: 15
J gene: TRBJ2-4
clone size: -
V gene: TRBV19
CDR3 protein: CASSLTGVAKNIQYF
CDR3 DNA: TGTGCCAGTAGTCTAACAGGGGTAGCCAAAAACATTCAGTACTTC

D gene: -
CDR3 length: 14
J gene: TRBJ1-4
clone size: -
V gene: TRBV28
CDR3 protein: CASNTVPQGSKLFF
CDR3 DNA: TGTGCCAGCAATACAGTCCCACAGGGTTCAAAACTGTTTTTT

D gene: -
CDR3 length: 12
J gene: TRBJ2-7
clone size: once
V gene: TRBV7-3
CDR3 protein: CASSPVSYEQYF
CDR3 DNA: TGTGCCAGCAGCCCCGTCTCCTACGAGCAGTACTTC

D gene: -
CDR3 length: 17
J gene: TRBJ2-2
clone size: -
V gene: TRBV6-1
CDR3 protein: CASSEALMRRSTGELFF
CDR3 DNA: TGTGCCAGCAGTGAAGCGCTTATGAGGAGGAGCACCGGGGAGCTGTTTTTT

D gene: TRBD2
CDR3 length: 19
J gene: TRBJ2-7
clone size: -
V gene: TRBV7-3
CDR3 protein: CASSLPTGTSGRQEYEQYF
CDR3 DNA: TGTGCCAGCAGCTTACCAACCGGGACTAGCGGGAGGCAAGAGTACGAGCAGTACTTC

D gene: -
CDR3 length: 12
J gene: TRBJ2-7
clone size: -
V gene: TRBV13
CDR3 protein: CASSLFGNEQYF
CDR3 DNA: TGTGCCAGCAGCTTATTTGGGAACGAGCAGTACTTC

D gene: TRBD2
CDR3 length: 17
J gene: TRBJ2-1
clone size: -
V gene: TRBV19
CDR3 protein: CASSMGASGSLGNEQFF
CDR3 DNA: TGTGCCAGTAGTATGGGTGCTAGCGGGAGTTTGGGGAATGAGCAGTTCTTC

D gene: -
CDR3 length: 16
J gene: TRBJ2-7
clone size: -
V gene: TRBV21-1
CDR3 protein: CASSKGAGEVLYEQYF
CDR3 DNA: TGTGCCAGCAGCAAAGGGGCTGGGGAGGTCTTATACGAGCAGTACTTC

D gene: TRBD1
CDR3 length: 13
J gene: TRBJ2-3
clone size: -
V gene: TRBV2
CDR3 protein: CANGQGASDTQYF
CDR3 DNA: TGTGCCAACGGACAGGGAGCATCAGATACGCAGTATTTT

D gene: -
CDR3 length: 17
J gene: TRBJ1-1
clone size: -
V gene: TRBV18
CDR3 protein: CASSPVRRTVPNTEAFF
CDR3 DNA: TGTGCCAGCTCACCAGTCAGGAGGACAGTCCCCAACACTGAAGCTTTCTTT

D gene: TRBD1
CDR3 length: 13
J gene: TRBJ1-2
clone size: few
V gene: TRBV5-1
CDR3 protein: CASSAGQAYGYTF
CDR3 DNA: TGCGCCAGCAGCGCCGGACAGGCGTATGGCTACACCTTC

D gene: -
CDR3 length: 14
J gene: TRBJ2-2
clone size: -
V gene: TRBV6-1
CDR3 protein: CASISAVGSRELFF
CDR3 DNA: TGTGCCAGCATATCAGCGGTCGGCTCCCGGGAGCTGTTTTTT

D gene: TRBD1
CDR3 length: 15
J gene: TRBJ2-2
clone size: -
V gene: TRBV5-1
CDR3 protein: CASSPVVKGAPELFF
CDR3 DNA: TGCGCCAGCAGCCCGGTTGTGAAGGGGGCCCCGGAGCTGTTTTTT

D gene: -
CDR3 length: 15
J gene: TRBJ2-3
clone size: -
V gene: TRBV11-2
CDR3 protein: CASSPSQLRRDTQYF
CDR3 DNA: TGTGCCAGCAGCCCCTCTCAGTTGAGGAGAGATACGCAGTATTTT

D gene: TRBD2
CDR3 length: 15
J gene: TRBJ2-3
clone size: once
V gene: TRBV6-4
CDR3 protein: CASRPLAGGSDTQYF
CDR3 DNA: TGTGCCAGCAGACCCCTAGCGGGAGGTTCAGATACGCAGTATTTT

D gene: -
CDR3 length: 15
J gene: TRBJ1-3
clone size: -
V gene: TRBV5-6
CDR3 protein: CASSLGQLSGNTIYF
CDR3 DNA: TGTGCCAGCAGCTTGGGCCAACTTTCTGGAAACACCATATATTTT

D gene: -
CDR3 length: 15
J gene: TRBJ1-1
clone size: -
V gene: TRBV5-1
CDR3 protein: CASSPSWGASTEAFF
CDR3 DNA: TGCGCCAGCAGCCCCTCGTGGGGGGCGTCGACTGAAGCTTTCTTT

D gene: -
CDR3 length: 14
J gene: TRBJ1-5
clone size: once
V gene: TRBV19
CDR3 protein: CASRIGLPNQPQHF
CDR3 DNA: TGTGCCAGTAGGATCGGACTGCCGAATCAGCCCCAGCATTTT

D gene: -
CDR3 length: 14
J gene: TRBJ1-2
clone size: -
V gene: TRBV6-5
CDR3 protein: CASSYSDRTYGYTF
CDR3 DNA: TGTGCCAGCAGTTATTCGGACAGAACGTATGGCTACACCTTC

D gene: TRBD1
CDR3 length: 14
J gene: TRBJ2-7
clone size: once
V gene: TRBV5-4
CDR3 protein: CASSGDRAINEQYF
CDR3 DNA: TGTGCCAGCAGCGGAGACAGGGCGATAAACGAGCAGTACTTC